These 25 T cell receptor beta chains originate from one sample sequenced in a study of blood T cell repertoires in COVID-19. Some clones are missing from TCRdb's copy, which holds only in-frame ones; the method was immunoSEQ multiplex PCR. The sample gives 10,000 or so clones, around 80% of which show up once; 35% to 40% is in the top ten. Sequenced input: peripheral blood. The source is a human donor in a cohort sampled during active COVID-19.

This chain joins TRBV5-1 and TRBJ1-1; unclear D gene. The CDR3 contains 15 residues. CDR1 and CDR2 (germline): SGHRS, YFSETQ. The V gene lost 5 bases and the J gene lost 5 bases, with 19 bases spanning the gap. Here the CDR3 DNA reads TGCGCCAGCAGGCCGGTTTCGGAGGGAAGGACTGAAGCTTTCTTT. Protein product: CASRPVSEGRTEAFF. The full variable domain, in which reference TRBV5-1 and TRBJ1-1 provide the parts outside the CDR3, is KAGVTQTPRYLIKTRGQQVTLSCSPISGHRSVSWYQQTPGQGLQFLFEYFSETQRNKGNFPGRFSGRQFSNSRSEMNVSTLELGDSALYLCASRPVSEGRTEAFFGQGTRLTVV.

J is TRBJ2-2 and V is TRBV24-1; 7 nucleotides agree with TRBD1. Germline V gene lookup returns CDR1 KGHDR and CDR2 SFDVKD. Trimming cost V 4 bases and J 6 bases; bases outside gene matches: 13. The CDR3 length is 17 residues. In DNA form, the CDR3 reads TGTGCCACCAGTGAAGGAATGTTACAGGGGATATCCGGGGAGCTGTTTTTT. It specifies CATSEGMLQGISGELFF.

The rearrangement uses TRBV28 and TRBJ2-7; D is uncertain. The CDR3 is made up of 11 amino acids. The germline CDR1 and CDR2 sequences are MDHEN and SYDVKM. The V end was cut by 6 bases, the J end by 5 bases, with 8 bases between. The CDR3 loop is CASRMRNEQYF. The CDR3 DNA reads as TGTGCCAGCAGAATGAGGAACGAGCAGTACTTC.

The chain uses TRBV2 and TRBJ1-6; 8 nucleotides match TRBD1. Looked up from germline, CDR1 is SNHLY and CDR2 is FYNNEI. With 6 bases clipped from V and 6 bases from J, the junction kept 7 bases outside the gene matches. CDR3 length: 15 amino acids. In DNA, the CDR3 is TGTGCCAGCAGGGTAATCGGGACAGGTAATTCACCCCTCCACTTT. Residues: CASRVIGTGNSPLHF.

This chain uses TRBV6-5 with TRBJ1-2, with TRBD1 identical over 8 bases. The length of the CDR3 is 13 residues. Germline V gene data show CDR1 as MNHEY and CDR2 as SVGAGI. After removal of 6 bases from V and 8 bases from J, the junction contained 8 bases not matched to a gene. The CDR3 DNA follows: TGTGCCAGCAGAACAGTGACAGGGGACGGCTACACCTTC. Its protein is CASRTVTGDGYTF.

The gene calls are TRBV6-5 and TRBJ1-5, with 8 bases aligning to TRBD1. V shed 9 bases, J shed 4 bases, and the junction held 5 bases outside the gene matches. The CDR3 has 13 amino acids. Looked up from germline, CDR1 is MNHEY and CDR2 is SVGAGI. The chain's CDR3 is CASTGGVNQPQHF. CDR3 in DNA: TGTGCCAGTACAGGGGGTGTTAATCAGCCCCAGCATTTT.

V usage is TRBV20-1 and J usage is TRBJ1-5; unclear D gene. The germline V and J ends were trimmed by 1 base and 5 bases, with 3 bases remaining between them. The germline V gene encodes CDR1 DFQATT and CDR2 SNEGSKA (reference sequence). There are 11 residues in the CDR3. CDR3 residues: CSARADQPQHF. The DNA for the CDR3 is TGCAGTGCTAGAGCCGATCAGCCCCAGCATTTT.

The V and J genes are TRBV7-9 and TRBJ2-5, with D tentatively TRBD1 (6 bases). From germline, CDR1 is SEHNR and CDR2 FQNEAQ (reference sequence). The CDR3 is made up of 16 amino acids. The ends were cut back, 5 bases at V and 5 bases at J, with 21 bases in the middle. In DNA form, the CDR3 reads TGTGCCAGCAGCACCCGGATAGGGGGATTATCGGAGACCCAGTACTTC. Translating it yields CASSTRIGGLSETQYF. The full variable domain, its missing parts supplied by reference TRBV7-9 and TRBJ2-5, is DTGVSQNPRHKITKRGQNVTFRCDPISEHNRLYWYRQTLGQGPEFLTYFQNEAQLEKSRLLSDRFSAERPKGSFSTLEIQRTEQGDSAMYLCASSTRIGGLSETQYFGPGTRLLVL.

The chain has TRBV11-2 and TRBJ2-1; D is perhaps TRBD2 (6 bases). Trimming pared 0 bases from V and 8 bases from J, leaving 14 bases between. This CDR3 has 15 residues. CDR1 and CDR2 (germline): SGHAT, FQNNGV. DNA for the CDR3: TGTGCCAGCAGCTTAGAGGGGAGGTGGGCGGATGAGCAGTTCTTC. It codes for CASSLEGRWADEQFF.

The rearrangement joins TRBV6-6 to TRBJ1-1; D call uncertain. Trimming pared 2 bases from V and 2 bases from J, leaving 9 bases between. This CDR3 region has 14 residues. Germline V gives CDR1 MNHNY, CDR2 SVGAGI (reference sequence). In DNA form, the CDR3 reads TGTGCCAGCAGTTACGCAGAATCTAACACTGAAGCTTTCTTT. Protein sequence: CASSYAESNTEAFF.

This clone appeared a few times. The chain uses TRBV11-2 and TRBJ1-3, with a tentative D call TRBD1 (5 bases). V lost 3 bases, J lost 8 bases, and 11 bases lay in between. The germline V gene has CDR1 SGHAT and CDR2 FQNNGV. The CDR3 sequence is 13 residues long. The CDR3 bases are TGTGCCAGCAGCTTGACAGCCGCGGACACCATATATTTT. Translating gives CASSLTAADTIYF.

CDR3 in DNA: TGCAGTGCTAGTTTCGGGGACAGGGAAATTGGGGATGAGCAGTTCTTC. Encoded protein: CSASFGDREIGDEQFF. The chain uses TRBV20-1 and TRBJ2-1, with 9 bases matching TRBD1. This CDR3 is built from 16 residues. Looked up from germline, CDR1 is DFQATT and CDR2 is SNEGSKA (reference sequence). With 3 bases clipped from V and 8 bases from J, the junction kept 14 bases outside the gene matches.

The chain carries TRBV7-8 and TRBJ1-1; 8 bases fit TRBD1. V lost 6 bases and J lost 4; bases outside the gene matches: 13. Looked up from germline, CDR1 is SGHVS and CDR2 is FQNEAQ. This CDR3 contains 16 residues. The CDR3 sequence: CASSRGQGISSTEAFF. CDR3 DNA sequence: TGTGCCAGCAGTCGAGGACAGGGTATTAGTAGCACTGAAGCTTTCTTT. Full variable domain (remainder filled in from reference TRBV7-8 and TRBJ1-1): GAGVSQSPRYKVAKRGQDVALRCDPISGHVSLFWYQQALGQGPEFLTYFQNEAQLDKSGLPSDRFFAERPEGSVSTLKIQRTQQEDSAVYLCASSRGQGISSTEAFFGQGTRLTVV.

V and J are TRBV5-1 and TRBJ2-7, with TRBD1 identical over 7 bases. The CDR3 has 17 residues. Germline lookup yields CDR1 SGHRS and CDR2 YFSETQ. The J segment lost 2 bases and the V segment lost 2 bases, leaving 13 bases of the junction unmatched. The CDR3 sequence: CASSFGHKQGRTYEQYF. In nucleotides, the CDR3 is TGCGCCAGCAGCTTCGGGCACAAACAGGGGCGCACCTACGAGCAGTACTTC.

The chain joins TRBV11-3 to TRBJ2-5; TRBD2 aligns across 7 bases. With 3 bases clipped from V and 5 bases from J, the junction kept 3 bases outside the gene matches. The CDR3 contains 13 residues. Germline CDR1 reads SGHNT; CDR2 reads YENEEA. CDR3: CASSFHGGETQYF. The CDR3 DNA follows: TGTGCCAGCAGCTTTCACGGGGGGGAGACCCAGTACTTC. Looking up the rest from reference TRBV11-3 and TRBJ2-5 gives the full variable domain: EAGVVQSPRYKIIEKKQPVAFWCNPISGHNTLYWYLQNLGQGPELLIRYENEEAVDDSQLPKDRFSAERLKGVDSTLKIQPAELGDSAVYLCASSFHGGETQYFGPGTRLLVL.

V usage is TRBV24-1 and J usage is TRBJ1-3; D uncertain. The CDR3 spans 15 residues. Trimming shortened V by 0 bases and J by 0 bases, and 5 bases separated the two germline ends. Germline CDR1 KGHDR, CDR2 SFDVKD. CDR3 residues: CATSDLQRSGNTIYF. CDR3 nucleotide sequence: TGTGCCACCAGTGATTTGCAGCGCTCTGGAAACACCATATATTTT.

The rearrangement joins TRBV7-2 to TRBJ2-2; 7 bases agree with TRBD1. Germline V gives CDR1 SGHTA, CDR2 FQGNSA. The trim removed 3 bases at V and 7 bases at J, leaving 5 bases unmatched. This CDR3 contains 14 residues. The CDR3 DNA follows: TGTGCCAGCAGCTTTGACAGGGCGGGCGGGGAGCTGTTTTTT. Its translation is CASSFDRAGGELFF.

The rearrangement links TRBV6-1 to TRBJ1-5, with D perhaps TRBD1 (5 bases). The CDR3 has 16 residues. Looked up from germline, CDR1 is MNHNS and CDR2 is SASEGT. V dropped 2 bases and J dropped 0 bases, with 11 bases sitting between them. This CDR3 is CASSERRGDSNQPQHF. The DNA of the CDR3 is TGTGCCAGCAGTGAACGCCGGGGGGATAGCAATCAGCCCCAGCATTTT.

The table lists this clone with a few counts. The gene calls are TRBV19 and TRBJ1-5; D gene ambiguous. Germline values: CDR1 LNHDA, CDR2 SQIVND (reference sequence). The V and J ends lost 0 bases and 2 bases respectively, with 14 bases between them. This CDR3 has 17 amino acids. CDR3 amino acids: CASSIEINTRGNQPQHF. For the CDR3, the DNA is TGTGCCAGTAGTATAGAAATCAACACCCGGGGCAATCAGCCCCAGCATTTT.

This chain connects TRBV6-6 to TRBJ2-7; TRBD1 agrees at 7 bases. J gave up 4 bases and V 2 bases, and 8 bases lay outside the gene matches. Germline lookup yields CDR1 MNHNY and CDR2 SVGAGI (reference sequence). This CDR3 comprises 15 residues. CDR3 DNA: TGTGCCAGCAGTTACACCCCCGGACAGGATTACGAGCAGTACTTC. Translation gives CASSYTPGQDYEQYF.

This clone showed up just a few times. The junction departs from germline at one end; a sequencing error may be responsible. CDR3 loop: CASREGQDNSPLHF. CDR3 nucleotide sequence: TGTGCCAGCCGTGAGGGACAGGATAATTCACCCCTCCACTTT. The chain recombines TRBV6-1 with TRBJ1-6, with 8 bases identical to TRBD1. This CDR3 spans 14 amino acids. Germline CDR1 and CDR2: MNHNS and SASEGT.

The gene calls are TRBV25-1 and TRBJ2-5; 8 nucleotides align to TRBD2. This CDR3 region has 13 residues. Germline trimming cut 8 bases from V and 4 bases from J; bases unmatched to any gene: 6. Germline lookup yields CDR1 MGHDK and CDR2 SYGVNS. CDR3: CASGGTSRETQYF. In nucleotides, the CDR3 is TGTGCCAGCGGGGGGACTAGTAGAGAGACCCAGTACTTC.

The rearrangement joins TRBV2 to TRBJ2-1; TRBD2 matches 8 bases. Trimming at V came to 6 bases and at J to 5 bases, leaving 0 bases not matched to a gene. Germline CDR1 reads SNHLY; CDR2 reads FYNNEI. CDR3 size: 12 residues. CDR3 loop: CASRTSDNEQFF. The DNA for the CDR3 is TGTGCCAGCAGGACTAGCGACAATGAGCAGTTCTTC.

This chain links TRBV10-3 with TRBJ1-1, with TRBD1 identical over 9 bases. The CDR3 contains 14 residues. Germline values: CDR1 ENHRY, CDR2 SYGVKD. V was clipped by 10 bases and J by 6 bases; unmatched bases: 12. The CDR3 region is CATASGQGFSEAFF. DNA for the CDR3: TGTGCCACCGCCTCGGGACAGGGCTTCTCTGAAGCTTTCTTT.

The chain joins TRBV2 to TRBJ2-7; TRBD1 matches at 7 bases. Germline loops: CDR1 SNHLY, CDR2 FYNNEI. V lost 0 bases and J lost 2; bases outside the gene matches: 7. The CDR3 has 16 residues. DNA of the CDR3: TGTGCCAGCAGTGAAGCAGGCGGACAGGAGCCCTACGAGCAGTACTTC. It encodes CASSEAGGQEPYEQYF.